This T cell receptor beta chain was retrieved from a study of identical twins. With regard to this clonotype: The antigen is unknown.

TCRdb independently ran MiXCR on the 5' RACE reads; one entry per CDR3 protein. The sample records hundreds of thousands of distinct CDR3 sequences, 21% being singletons. CDR3 length: 15 residues. V was shortened by 7 bases and J by 2 bases, with 17 bases between the two germline ends. The germline V gene has CDR1 WSHSY and CDR2 SAAADI. Study observations and caveats: When twins shared out-of-frame alpha sequences, those sequences had excess low generation probability. In monozygotic twins, models underestimated the sharing of out-of-frame TCR alpha. Part of the zero-insertion signal could reflect confounding by invariant MAIT and iNKT cells.

A further study also used this sample, focusing on T cells expressing NK-cell markers. That source adds: Within the sequenced cohort of eight donors, seven exhibited HCMV seropositivity and one was seronegative.

The sequencing input was PBMCs. The clonotype originates from a woman aged 18-29 years in good health. The V gene is TRBV10-2, the J gene TRBJ2-5; TRBD1 might be the D (6 bases). The CDR3, as DNA: TGCGCCAGCACCCCGGGCCTCAGGGGTCAAGAGACCCAGTACTTC. Protein product: CASTPGLRGQETQYF.